This TCR beta chain was identified in a study of blood T cell repertoires in COVID-19 (dated by TCRdb to 2019 to 2021). In the study overall: Samples from collaborators originated in the United States, Italy and Spain and spanned both the acute and convalescent phases of COVID-19. The sample metadata nearly always contained a de-identified subject ID, COVID-19 status, age in years and sex. The prospective study material was composed of cDNA or gDNA derived from T cells, B-cell-depleted T cells, or PBMCs. Deeply sampled blood TCRbeta repertoires from subjects exposed to, actively infected with, or recovered from COVID-19 were included in the dataset. Samples came from the ongoing ImmuneRACE study (first 160 participants) plus 1,254 subjects from 6 global collaborators. A freely available public database, intended as a resource for researchers studying the immune response to SARS-CoV-2, is where the repertoires were released. HLA class I and class II types, where available, came from metadata supplied by the sample provider rather than from assay-based typing.

CDR1 and CDR2 were assigned from the germline V gene as MDHEN and SYDVKM. The CDR3 numbers 12 residues from cysteine through phenylalanine. CDR3 DNA is the only sequence kept; it has 36 bases, read in frame from the first base. Trimming removed 8 bases from V and 7 bases from J, leaving 14 bases between the germline ends. TCRbeta CDR3 regions were amplified from genomic DNA using the immunoSEQ Assay, a bias-controlled multiplex PCR. The original methods were these. The number of nucleated cells in each sample was estimated from the amplification of reference gene primers within the assay. Sequence reads were collapsed and filtered to measure the absolute abundance of every unique TCRbeta CDR3 rearrangement. For each sample, productive Simpson clonality was calculated as the square root of Simpson's diversity index across productive rearrangements. The clones in this table, taken by TCRdb from immuneACCESS, are in-frame only. Not every clone is retained; where verified, under half of the shortfall comes from an unresolved V gene, and the cause of the rest is unknown. The DNA was the basis for D and trimming; V, J and clone size are from that table. For this sample there are around 170,000 clones; 80% to 90% appear just once. In total, the top ten clones hold 9% to 10% of the sample.

Enrolling through a virtual design, the prospective study's participants ranged in age from about 18 to 89 years and lived across roughly 24 United States geographic areas. In the prospective study, cohorts were assigned on the basis of participant-reported clinical history obtained from a screening survey and a study questionnaire. Recovered participants in ImmuneRACE Cohort 3 were defined as having two consecutive negative NP/OP PCR tests, clearance from a healthcare professional, or resolution of symptoms. Mobile phlebotomists in the prospective study collected whole blood, serum and a nasopharyngeal or oropharyngeal swab from every participant. Participants in the prospective study had the option to provide additional blood draws and questionnaires over an approximately 2-month period. Before DNA extraction, prospective study blood samples were shipped either frozen or at room temperature.

About this clone: Its specific antigen is unknown. Base qualities were left out, and no much larger clone turns up one base away.

The investigation overall reported the following: The quantity of clinical and demographic metadata differed by source and by participant and was supplied without curation.

The clonotype originates from a woman younger than 35 who had recovered from COVID-19. The sequence is built from TRBV28 and TRBJ1-2, with the D gene call left open. The sequencing input was PBMCs or T cells enriched from blood (not recorded which). The DNA reads as follows: TGTGCCAGCCGCCGGTCGTGGGCTGGCTACACCTTC. Its translation reads: CASRRSWAGYTF.